The clone carrying this T cell receptor beta chain was recorded only once. Any history of autoimmune disease or systemic immunosuppression disqualified patients. Using immunoSEQ multiplex PCR, the repertoire was profiled, and TCRdb retains in-frame clones only, with some absent. The sample has about 100,000 clones; approximately 90% are singletons. The data were obtained in a study of OX40 agonist ivuxolimab in advanced cancers. The clonotype was recovered from an adult with an advanced solid tumor such as melanoma, head and neck, liver or kidney cancer. Sequencing was performed on CD4+ or CD8+ T cells sorted from blood, taken in a trial of the OX40 agonist ivuxolimab.

In nucleotides, the CDR3 is TGTGCCAGCAGCGTAGAACGGAATTACAATGAGCAGTTCTTC. This codes for CASSVERNYNEQFF. The rearrangement joins TRBV9 to TRBJ2-1; D not certain. Germline V lookup: CDR1 SGDLS, CDR2 YYNGEE. The V and J ends lost 0 bases and 4 bases respectively, with 8 bases between them. This CDR3 region has 14 residues.